This T cell receptor beta chain was sequenced for a study of blood T cell repertoires in COVID-19. About the research overall: From T cells, B-cell-depleted T cells, or PBMCs came the material, which was cDNA or gDNA.

Per the germline V gene, CDR1 is MNHEY and CDR2 is SMNVEV (reference sequence). V dropped 8 bases and J dropped 1 base, with 11 bases sitting between them. This CDR3 is 13 amino acids long. Data came from immunoSEQ multiplex PCR; TCRdb stores just in-frame clones and leaves some out. The sample comprises around 300,000 clones, roughly 87% of which are singletons, and roughly 2% rests with the top ten. The receptor comes from a man aged 18 to 35 with active or convalescent COVID-19. The chain is built from TRBV27 and TRBJ1-1; no reliable D call. The sample consisted of peripheral blood. The CDR3 loop is CASGLNGNTEAFF. As DNA, the CDR3 is TGTGCCAGCGGGCTGAACGGGAACACTGAAGCTTTCTTT.